This note documents a single T cell receptor (beta chain) sequence. Its antigen is still unknown. This entry comes from a study of cytomegalovirus exposure and HLA in healthy donors. General observations from the study: It was confirmed in vitro that a few of the CMV-associated chains were specific for CMV antigens. Among CMV-associated TCR beta chains, most appeared HLA-restricted in a later analysis. HLA alleles showed associations with about 15,000 TCR beta sequences in a later analysis, at a 0.05 false discovery rate. According to the study, 160 or so TCR beta chains were cytomegalovirus-associated.

The PCR contained 60 Vbeta and 13 Jbeta primers. TCRdb's copy holds only in-frame clones and misses some; the assay was immunoSEQ multiplex PCR. This table holds around 78,000 clones, 55% to 85% found once. The source material was PBMCs. The clonotype was recovered from a woman in her forties in good health and CMV-seropositive.

The CDR3: CSAEEAATEAFF. CDR3 bases: TGCAGCGCTGAGGAGGCGGCCACTGAAGCTTTCTTT. The genes are TRBV29-1 and TRBJ1-1; D is ambiguous. The CDR3 is 12 residues long. From germline, CDR1 is SQVTM and CDR2 ANQGSEA. V lost 7 bases and J lost 4, with 13 bases in between. Complete variable domain (other parts from reference TRBV29-1 and TRBJ1-1): SAVISQKPSRDICQRGTSLTIQCQVDSQVTMMFWYRQQPGQSLTLIATANQGSEATYESGFVIDKFPISRPNLTFSTLTVSNMSPEDSSIYLCSAEEAATEAFFGQGTRLTVV.